The next 29 T cell receptor beta chains were all read from a single sample in a study of beta chain features in type 1 diabetes. Study-wide results and limits: When Type 1 diabetes patients were examined, their TCRB CDR3s proved moderately but significantly shorter in all four CD4+ subsets.

Expressed TCRB transcripts were sequenced, since all the RNA that had been isolated was reverse transcribed. Clones were read by immunoSEQ multiplex PCR, and TCRdb kept only the in-frame ones, dropping some. The sample records under 300,000 clones, around 25% being singletons. The antigens these receptors bind are not known. Material for sequencing was naive CD4+ T cells from blood. These receptors originate from a woman in her twenties or thirties with type 1 diabetes.

This clone has only a few counts. The V call is TRBV6-1, the J call TRBJ1-4; TRBD1 is a possible D gene (6 bases). Trimming took off 5 bases at V and 4 bases at J, with 11 bases between the two ends. The length of the CDR3 is 14 residues. The germline V gene has CDR1 MNHNS and CDR2 SASEGT. The DNA for the CDR3 is TGTGCCAGCAGTTATACCAGGGGTAATGAAAAACTGTTTTTT. This codes for CASSYTRGNEKLFF.

The CDR3 DNA is TGTGCCAGCAGCGCATTACAGGGGTTGTACTCTGGGGCCAACGTCCTGACTTTC. It yields the protein CASSALQGLYSGANVLTF. V gene TRBV9 combines with J gene TRBJ2-6; 7 bases map to TRBD1. Germline values: CDR1 SGDLS, CDR2 YYNGEE. The CDR3 extends over 18 amino acids. V lost 3 bases to trimming and J lost 0 bases; unmatched junction nucleotides: 9.

This chain joins TRBV29-1 and TRBJ1-2, with TRBD1 matching over 8 bases. V lost 3 bases and J lost 4; bases outside the gene matches: 4. Germline V lookup: CDR1 SQVTM, CDR2 ANQGSEA. The CDR3 totals 13 residues. DNA for the CDR3: TGCAGCGTTGACAGGGGGCTCGTCTATGGCTACACCTTC. This translates into CSVDRGLVYGYTF.

The CDR3 nucleotides are TGTGCCAGCAGTGGACAGGGGAGAGATCAGCCCCAGCATTTT. Amino acids: CASSGQGRDQPQHF. The rearrangement uses TRBV6-6 and TRBJ1-5; TRBD1 matches at 9 bases. Germline loops: CDR1 MNHNY, CDR2 SVGAGI (reference sequence). J lost 5 bases, V lost 5 bases, and 4 bases had no gene match. The CDR3 consists of 14 residues.

This clone has a handful of counts. The V and J genes are TRBV5-4 and TRBJ1-4; D not resolved. Trimming shortened V by 0 bases and J by 8 bases, and 8 bases separated the two germline ends. The CDR3 loop spans 13 amino acids. The germline gives CDR1 SGHNT, CDR2 YYREEE (reference sequence). The CDR3 sequence is CASSLARGEKLFF. In DNA, the CDR3 is TGTGCCAGCAGCTTGGCCAGAGGCGAAAAACTGTTTTTT.

This rearrangement joins TRBV5-8 to TRBJ2-1; weak D call: TRBD1 (5 bases). This CDR3 has 14 amino acids. In germline, CDR1 is SGHTS, CDR2 YDEGEE. Trimming cost V 5 bases and J 4 bases, with 13 bases left between them. The chain's CDR3 is CASSQAGYYNEQFF. DNA of the CDR3: TGTGCCAGCAGTCAGGCAGGGTATTACAATGAGCAGTTCTTC.

V and J are TRBV11-2 and TRBJ2-3, with a weak D call TRBD2 (5 bases). Germline V gene data show CDR1 as SGHAT and CDR2 as FQNNGV. Deletions cut 1 base from V and 5 bases from J, with 7 bases between. This CDR3 has 13 amino acids. CDR3 protein: CASSLAGIDTQYF. CDR3 nucleotide sequence: TGTGCCAGCAGCTTAGCCGGGATAGATACGCAGTATTTT.

This clone came up a few times. The chain links TRBV10-3 to TRBJ1-1, with TRBD1 matching 7 bases. Trimming removed 5 bases from V and 1 base from J; junction bases left unmatched: 4. In germline, CDR1 is ENHRY, CDR2 SYGVKD. There are 14 residues in the CDR3. CDR3 nucleotides: TGTGCCATCAGTTCACAGGGGAAGAACACTGAAGCTTTCTTT. Translating it yields CAISSQGKNTEAFF.

The chain has TRBV30 and TRBJ1-3; 8 bases align to TRBD1. Germline V gene lookup returns CDR1 GTSNPN and CDR2 SVGIG (reference sequence). V shed 0 bases, J shed 2 bases, and the junction held 3 bases outside the gene matches. This CDR3 has 15 amino acids. The DNA for the CDR3 is TGTGCCTGGAGTGTACACAGGGGGACTGGAAACACCATATATTTT. It specifies CAWSVHRGTGNTIYF.

The chain couples TRBV2 to TRBJ2-3, with 8 bases fitting TRBD2. V lost 4 bases to trimming and J lost 7 bases; unmatched junction nucleotides: 7. The CDR3 has 14 amino acids. The germline CDR1 and CDR2 sequences are SNHLY and FYNNEI. Written as DNA, the CDR3 is TGTGCCAGCAGTGGGGAGCGGGAGAGGTATACGCAGTATTTT. It codes for CASSGERERYTQYF.

The chain has TRBV30 and TRBJ2-5, with TRBD2 matching 9 bases. CDR3 size: 13 residues. The trim removed 2 bases at V and 5 bases at J, leaving 3 bases unmatched. Germline V gene sequence: CDR1 GTSNPN, CDR2 SVGIG (reference sequence). CDR3 protein: CAWSPAGGETQYF. CDR3 nucleotides: TGTGCCTGGAGTCCGGCGGGAGGGGAGACCCAGTACTTC.

This chain links TRBV7-2 with TRBJ2-7; perhaps TRBD2 as D (6 bases). The CDR3 totals 14 residues. Germline-derived CDR1 and CDR2 are SGHTA and FQGNSA. The V and J ends lost 5 bases and 3 bases respectively, with 14 bases between them. CDR3: CASSRSGTNYEQYF. CDR3 in DNA: TGTGCCAGCAGCCGTAGCGGAACCAACTACGAGCAGTACTTC.

The rearrangement joins TRBV7-9 to TRBJ1-2; no firm D call. The CDR3 contains 14 residues. Trimming left V 3 bases short and J 0 bases short, with 8 bases between. Germline V lookup: CDR1 SEHNR, CDR2 FQNEAQ (reference sequence). CDR3 DNA: TGTGCCAGCAGCTTTGACGGAGCTAACTATGGCTACACCTTC. It yields the protein CASSFDGANYGYTF.

CDR3 nucleotide sequence: TGTGCCAGCAGCTTGGGGACTAGCACCTACAATGAGCAGTTCTTC. Its translation: CASSLGTSTYNEQFF. V and J are TRBV7-9 and TRBJ2-1, with 9 bases fitting TRBD2. The CDR3 covers 15 residues. Germline CDR1 and CDR2: SEHNR and FQNEAQ (reference sequence). J lost 2 bases, V lost 3 bases, and 2 bases had no gene match. The whole variable domain, filled in from reference TRBV7-9 and TRBJ2-1, reads DTGVSQNPRHKITKRGQNVTFRCDPISEHNRLYWYRQTLGQGPEFLTYFQNEAQLEKSRLLSDRFSAERPKGSFSTLEIQRTEQGDSAMYLCASSLGTSTYNEQFFGPGTRLTVL.

This clone has only a few counts. The chain has TRBV9 and TRBJ2-1; TRBD2 aligns across 13 bases. The CDR3 contains 17 residues. Trimming at V came to 4 bases and at J to 0 bases, leaving 4 bases not matched to a gene. From germline, CDR1 is SGDLS and CDR2 YYNGEE. In DNA form, the CDR3 reads TGTGCCAGCAGCTCAAGGACTAGCGGGAGCTCCTACAATGAGCAGTTCTTC. Encoded protein: CASSSRTSGSSYNEQFF.

The chain uses TRBV28 and TRBJ1-2; D is possibly TRBD1 (5 bases). CDR1 and CDR2 from the germline V gene are MDHEN and SYDVKM. This CDR3 contains 14 residues. V was clipped by 7 bases and J by 4 bases, with 16 bases between them. The CDR3 DNA sequence: TGTGCCAGCACAACGCGGACATCTGGCTATGGCTACACCTTC. Residues: CASTTRTSGYGYTF.

The table lists this clone with a few counts. V is TRBV15 and J is TRBJ2-7; D is unclear. With 4 bases removed from V and 3 bases from J, the gap between germline ends came to 13 bases. CDR1 and CDR2 (germline): LNHNV, YYDKDF (reference sequence). The length of the CDR3 is 14 residues. CDR3: CATSKGSFNYEQYF. In DNA, the CDR3 is TGTGCCACCAGCAAAGGTAGCTTTAACTACGAGCAGTACTTC.

This chain uses TRBV29-1 with TRBJ2-7; TRBD1 aligns across 8 bases. V lost 6 bases to trimming and J lost 0 bases; unmatched junction nucleotides: 4. The V gene's germline CDR1 is SQVTM and CDR2 ANQGSEA. There are 13 residues in the CDR3. The CDR3 protein is CSVVDRVSYEQYF. The DNA for the CDR3 is TGCAGCGTCGTGGACAGGGTCTCCTACGAGCAGTACTTC.

This clone was counted only a few times. The V and J genes are TRBV30 and TRBJ1-2; D is undetermined. Germline CDR1 is GTSNPN and CDR2 is SVGIG (reference sequence). With 1 base removed from V and 4 bases from J, the gap between germline ends came to 7 bases. This CDR3 comprises 12 residues. CDR3: CAWSAGSYGYTF. The CDR3 region has the DNA TGTGCCTGGAGTGCAGGAAGCTATGGCTACACCTTC.

CDR3 DNA: TGTGCCAGCTCACGGTCGGGACTAGACCTTCAGGAGCAGTACTTC. It is translated as CASSRSGLDLQEQYF. The V gene is TRBV18, the J gene TRBJ2-7; 8 positions agree with TRBD2. The CDR3 is made up of 15 amino acids. The V and J ends lost 4 bases and 7 bases, in that order; junction bases with no gene match: 12. CDR1 is KGHSH, CDR2 LQKENI, per germline.

The chain carries TRBV29-1 and TRBJ2-1; D remains unclear. This CDR3 contains 14 residues. Trimming took off 1 base at V and 3 bases at J, with 10 bases between the two ends. The germline V gene encodes CDR1 SQVTM and CDR2 ANQGSEA. The CDR3 DNA follows: TGCAGCGTTGAAGGAGCTGCGAGCTACAATGAGCAGTTCTTC. Its translation is CSVEGAASYNEQFF.

The chain is built from TRBV9 and TRBJ2-1, with a possible D match to TRBD2 (5 bases). The CDR3 runs to 15 residues. Germline V gene lookup returns CDR1 SGDLS and CDR2 YYNGEE. V lost 3 bases to trimming and J lost 6 bases, with 16 bases between them. CDR3 in amino acids: CASSARSGTANEQFF. DNA of the CDR3: TGTGCCAGCAGCGCGAGGAGCGGTACGGCCAATGAGCAGTTCTTC.

This chain links TRBV6-6 with TRBJ2-1, with TRBD2 matching over 9 bases. CDR3 length: 16 residues. Germline V gives CDR1 MNHNY, CDR2 SVGAGI (reference sequence). Losses at the gene ends were 4 bases for V and 4 bases for J; bases not matched to a gene: 8. As DNA, the CDR3 is TGTGCCAGCAGTTCTTTAGCGGGAGCGGTGTACAATGAGCAGTTCTTC. Protein sequence: CASSSLAGAVYNEQFF.

This rearrangement joins TRBV5-6 to TRBJ1-4; 7 bases map to TRBD1. V gave up 5 bases and J gave up 5 bases; unmatched junction bases: 9. The CDR3 spans 15 residues. Germline-derived CDR1 and CDR2 are SGHDT and YYEEEE. The CDR3 DNA is TGTGCCAGCAGGACCCGACAGGGTTTGAATGAAAAACTGTTTTTT. It translates to CASRTRQGLNEKLFF.

The J gene is TRBJ1-5, the V gene TRBV19, with TRBD1 matching over 8 bases. This CDR3 spans 14 amino acids. Germline CDR1 reads LNHDA; CDR2 reads SQIVND (reference sequence). V shed 5 bases, J shed 7 bases, and the junction held 7 bases outside the gene matches. The chain's CDR3 is CASSSRTGRQPQHF. The CDR3 nucleotides read TGTGCCAGTAGTTCACGGACAGGGAGACAGCCCCAGCATTTT.

The chain is built from TRBV5-1 and TRBJ1-1; D not certain. The CDR3 is 14 residues long. Germline CDR1 and CDR2: SGHRS and YFSETQ. Trimming cost V 4 bases and J 0 bases, with 10 bases left between them. CDR3 coding DNA: TGCGCCAGCAGCGCCACAGTGATGAACACTGAAGCTTTCTTT. This gives the protein CASSATVMNTEAFF.

This clone was counted a few times. V is TRBV29-1 and J is TRBJ1-2; possibly TRBD1 for D (5 bases). Trimming took 6 bases from V and 2 from J, leaving 10 bases between them. The CDR3 is made up of 12 amino acids. Germline-derived CDR1 and CDR2 are SQVTM and ANQGSEA. The CDR3 coding sequence is TGCAGCGTAAACAGGCCAAACTATGGCTACACCTTC. Its protein product is CSVNRPNYGYTF. Complete variable domain (other parts from reference TRBV29-1 and TRBJ1-2): SAVISQKPSRDICQRGTSLTIQCQVDSQVTMMFWYRQQPGQSLTLIATANQGSEATYESGFVIDKFPISRPNLTFSTLTVSNMSPEDSSIYLCSVNRPNYGYTFGSGTRLTVV.

This clone was picked up a small number of times. The chain is built from TRBV7-9 and TRBJ1-3; 7 bases align to TRBD1. Germline V gives CDR1 SEHNR, CDR2 FQNEAQ (reference sequence). Losses at the gene ends were 2 bases for V and 6 bases for J; bases not matched to a gene: 1. There are 13 residues in the CDR3. DNA of the CDR3: TGTGCCAGCAGCTTAACAGGGGAAAACACCATATATTTT. Translated, it gives CASSLTGENTIYF. The complete variable domain, with remaining parts taken from reference TRBV7-9 and TRBJ1-3, reads DTGVSQNPRHKITKRGQNVTFRCDPISEHNRLYWYRQTLGQGPEFLTYFQNEAQLEKSRLLSDRFSAERPKGSFSTLEIQRTEQGDSAMYLCASSLTGENTIYFGEGSWLTVV.

V gene TRBV5-6 combines with J gene TRBJ2-4; the match to TRBD1 covers 10 bases. Germline V gene lookup returns CDR1 SGHDT and CDR2 YYEEEE. CDR3 length: 15 residues. J lost 8 bases, V lost 4 bases, and 9 bases had no gene match. This CDR3 is CASSADRGWFDIQYF. CDR3 nucleotide sequence: TGTGCCAGCAGCGCGGACAGGGGGTGGTTCGACATTCAGTACTTC.